The sequence of this T cell receptor (beta chain) was determined in a study of cytomegalovirus exposure and HLA in healthy donors. The CDR3 loop spans 14 amino acids. Per the germline V gene, CDR1 is SEHNR and CDR2 is FQNEAQ (reference sequence). V lost 2 bases, J lost 5 bases, and 9 bases lay in between. This PCR relied on a set of 60 Vbeta primers and 13 Jbeta primers. Here immunoSEQ multiplex PCR was the method, and the copy in TCRdb shows in-frame clones only, minus some. The data show under 110,000 clones, approximately 80% seen once. The rearrangement uses TRBV7-9 and TRBJ2-2; no clear D. Sequenced material: PBMCs. This receptor was taken from a man in his 60s in good health and CMV-seronegative. The CDR3: CASSLQERTGELFF. For the CDR3, the DNA is TGTGCCAGCAGCTTACAGGAACGTACCGGGGAGCTGTTTTTT. The full variable domain, its missing parts supplied by reference TRBV7-9 and TRBJ2-2, is DTGVSQNPRHKITKRGQNVTFRCDPISEHNRLYWYRQTLGQGPEFLTYFQNEAQLEKSRLLSDRFSAERPKGSFSTLEIQRTEQGDSAMYLCASSLQERTGELFFGEGSRLTVL.